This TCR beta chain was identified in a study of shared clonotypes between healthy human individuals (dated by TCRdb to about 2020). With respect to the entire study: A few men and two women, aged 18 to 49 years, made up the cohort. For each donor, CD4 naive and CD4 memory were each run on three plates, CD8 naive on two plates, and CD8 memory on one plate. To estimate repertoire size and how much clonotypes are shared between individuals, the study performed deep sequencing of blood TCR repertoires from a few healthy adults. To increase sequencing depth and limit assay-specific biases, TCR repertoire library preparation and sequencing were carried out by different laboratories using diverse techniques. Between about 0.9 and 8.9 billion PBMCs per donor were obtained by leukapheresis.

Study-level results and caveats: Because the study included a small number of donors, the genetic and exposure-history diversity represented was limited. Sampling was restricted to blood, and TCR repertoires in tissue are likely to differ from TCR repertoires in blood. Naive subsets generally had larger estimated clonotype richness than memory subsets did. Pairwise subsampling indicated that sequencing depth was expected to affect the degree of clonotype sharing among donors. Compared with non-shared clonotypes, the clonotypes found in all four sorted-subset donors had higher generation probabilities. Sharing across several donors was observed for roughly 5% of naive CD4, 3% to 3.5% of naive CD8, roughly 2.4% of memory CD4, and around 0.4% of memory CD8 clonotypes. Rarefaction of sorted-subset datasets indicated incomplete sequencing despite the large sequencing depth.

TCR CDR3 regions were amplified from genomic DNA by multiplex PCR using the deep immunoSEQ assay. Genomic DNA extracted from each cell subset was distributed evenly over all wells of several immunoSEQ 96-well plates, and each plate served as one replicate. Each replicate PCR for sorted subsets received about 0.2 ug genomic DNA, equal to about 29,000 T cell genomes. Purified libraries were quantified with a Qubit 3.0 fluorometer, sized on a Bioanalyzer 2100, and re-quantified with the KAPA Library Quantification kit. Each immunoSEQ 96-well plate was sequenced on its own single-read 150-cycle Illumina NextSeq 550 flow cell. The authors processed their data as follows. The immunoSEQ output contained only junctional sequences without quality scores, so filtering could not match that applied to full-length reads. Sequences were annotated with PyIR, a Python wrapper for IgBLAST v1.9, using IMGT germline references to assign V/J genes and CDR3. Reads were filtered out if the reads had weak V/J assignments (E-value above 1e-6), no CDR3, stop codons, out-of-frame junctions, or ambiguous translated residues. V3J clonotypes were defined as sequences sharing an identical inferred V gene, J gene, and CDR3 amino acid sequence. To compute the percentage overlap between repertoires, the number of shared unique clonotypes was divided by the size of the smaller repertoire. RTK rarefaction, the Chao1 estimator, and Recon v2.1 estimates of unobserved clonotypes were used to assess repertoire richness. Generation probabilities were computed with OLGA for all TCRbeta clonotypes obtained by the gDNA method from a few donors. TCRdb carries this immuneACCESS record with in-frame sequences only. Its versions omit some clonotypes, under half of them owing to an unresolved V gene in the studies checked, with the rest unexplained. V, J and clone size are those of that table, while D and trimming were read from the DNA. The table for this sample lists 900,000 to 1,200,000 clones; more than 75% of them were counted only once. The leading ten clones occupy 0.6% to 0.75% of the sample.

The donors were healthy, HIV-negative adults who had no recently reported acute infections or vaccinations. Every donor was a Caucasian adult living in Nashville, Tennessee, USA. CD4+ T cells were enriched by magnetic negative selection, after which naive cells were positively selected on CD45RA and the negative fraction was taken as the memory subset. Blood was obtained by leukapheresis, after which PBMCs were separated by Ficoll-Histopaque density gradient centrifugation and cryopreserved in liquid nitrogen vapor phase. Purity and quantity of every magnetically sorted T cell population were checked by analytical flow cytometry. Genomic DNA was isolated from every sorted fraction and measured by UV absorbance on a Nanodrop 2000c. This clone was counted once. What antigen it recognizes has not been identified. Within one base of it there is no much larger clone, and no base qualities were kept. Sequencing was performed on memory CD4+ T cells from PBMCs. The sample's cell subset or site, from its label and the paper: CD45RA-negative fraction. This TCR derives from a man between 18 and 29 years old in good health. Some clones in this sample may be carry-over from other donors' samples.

The nucleotides are TGCGCCAGCAGCTTGGAACCTAGCAAGCAGTTCTTC. This codes for CASSLEPSKQFF. This sequence uses TRBV5-1 and TRBJ2-1; the D gene is perhaps TRBD2, from 5 matching bases. CDR1 and CDR2 are drawn from the germline V gene: SGHRS, YFSETQ. Trimming at the junction amounts to 0 bases on V and 11 bases on J, and the germline ends lie 9 bases apart. Spanning cysteine to phenylalanine, the CDR3 consists of 12 amino acids. The read is trimmed to its CDR3 DNA, 36 bases read in frame from base 1. Supplemented by the reference TRBV5-1 and TRBJ2-1 proteins around the CDR3, the complete variable domain is KAGVTQTPRYLIKTRGQQVTLSCSPISGHRSVSWYQQTPGQGLQFLFEYFSETQRNKGNFPGRFSGRQFSNSRSEMNVSTLELGDSALYLCASSLEPSKQFFGPGTRLTVL.